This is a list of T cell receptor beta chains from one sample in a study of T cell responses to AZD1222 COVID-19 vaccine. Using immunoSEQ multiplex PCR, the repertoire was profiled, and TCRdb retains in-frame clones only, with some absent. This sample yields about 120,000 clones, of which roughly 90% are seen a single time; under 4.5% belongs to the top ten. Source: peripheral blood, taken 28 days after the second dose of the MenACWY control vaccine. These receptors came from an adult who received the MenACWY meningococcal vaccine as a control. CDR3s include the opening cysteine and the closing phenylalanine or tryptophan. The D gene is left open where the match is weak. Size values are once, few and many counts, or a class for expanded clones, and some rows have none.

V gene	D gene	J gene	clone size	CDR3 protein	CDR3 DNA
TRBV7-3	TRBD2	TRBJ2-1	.	CASSPVGTSHEQFF	TGTGCCAGCAGCCCAGTCGGGACTAGCCATGAGCAGTTCTTC
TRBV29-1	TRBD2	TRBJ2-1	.	CSVEGGRGYNEQFF	TGCAGCGTTGAAGGCGGGAGGGGGTACAATGAGCAGTTCTTC
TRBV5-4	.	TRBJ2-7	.	CASSHREAYSYEQYF	TGTGCCAGCAGCCACAGGGAAGCATACTCCTACGAGCAGTACTTC
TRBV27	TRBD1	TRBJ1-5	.	CASSFRRGPTDNQPQHF	TGTGCCAGCAGTTTTCGCAGGGGGCCGACAGACAATCAGCCCCAGCATTTT
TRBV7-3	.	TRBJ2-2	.	CASSLNTGELFF	TGTGCCAGCAGCTTAAACACCGGGGAGCTGTTTTTT
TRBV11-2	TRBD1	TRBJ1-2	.	CASSLGGTVYNYGYTF	TGTGCCAGCAGCTTAGGGGGGACAGTTTATAACTATGGCTACACCTTC
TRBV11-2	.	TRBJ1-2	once	CASSLGQGLAYGYTF	TGTGCCAGCAGCTTAGGGCAGGGGTTGGCCTATGGCTACACCTTC
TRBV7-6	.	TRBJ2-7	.	CASSLGTGPSYEQYF	TGTGCCAGCAGCTTAGGAACAGGTCCATCCTACGAGCAGTACTTC
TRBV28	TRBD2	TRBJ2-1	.	CASRPRLAREQFF	TGTGCCAGCAGACCACGACTAGCTCGTGAGCAGTTCTTC
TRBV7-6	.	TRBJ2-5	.	CASSLGPGEETQYF	TGTGCCAGCAGCTTAGGTCCAGGGGAAGAGACCCAGTACTTC
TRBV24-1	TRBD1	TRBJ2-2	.	CATSDQTGTNTGELFF	TGTGCCACCAGTGATCAGACAGGGACGAACACCGGGGAGCTGTTTTTT
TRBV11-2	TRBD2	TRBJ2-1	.	CASTRLGLADNEQFF	TGTGCCAGCACCCGCTTGGGGCTAGCGGACAATGAGCAGTTCTTC
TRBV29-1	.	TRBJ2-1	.	CSVEGHPPNEQFF	TGCAGCGTTGAAGGACATCCTCCCAATGAGCAGTTCTTC
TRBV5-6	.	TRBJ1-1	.	CASSFRGPEAFF	TGTGCCAGCAGCTTTCGGGGACCCGAAGCTTTCTTT
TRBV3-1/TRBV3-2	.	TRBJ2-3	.	CASSQDLVRTQYF	TGTGCCAGCAGCCAAGATCTGGTACGTACGCAGTATTTT
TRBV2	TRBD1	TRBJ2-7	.	CASKGTGGPYEQYF	TGTGCCAGCAAGGGGACAGGGGGCCCCTACGAGCAGTACTTC
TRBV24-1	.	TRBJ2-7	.	CATSDFAQTGSYEQYF	TGTGCCACCAGTGATTTTGCCCAAACAGGCTCCTACGAGCAGTACTTC
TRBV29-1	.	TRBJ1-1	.	CSVEDYRVKAFF	TGCAGCGTTGAAGATTACAGGGTGAAAGCTTTCTTT
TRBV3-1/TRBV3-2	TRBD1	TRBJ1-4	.	CASGPGQTTNEKLFF	TGTGCCAGCGGACCGGGACAGACAACTAATGAAAAACTGTTTTTT
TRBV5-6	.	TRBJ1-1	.	CASSWRLGDGTEAFF	TGTGCCAGCAGCTGGCGGTTGGGGGACGGCACTGAAGCTTTCTTT
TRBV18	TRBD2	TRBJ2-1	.	CASSPGLAQGSEQFF	TGTGCCAGCTCACCTGGACTAGCCCAAGGAAGTGAGCAGTTCTTC
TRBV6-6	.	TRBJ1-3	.	CASSYTSRVSGNTIYF	TGTGCCAGCAGTTACACGTCGAGGGTATCAGGAAACACCATATATTTT
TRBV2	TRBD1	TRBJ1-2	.	CASIRRTGNYGYTF	TGTGCCAGCATTCGCCGGACAGGGAACTATGGCTACACCTTC
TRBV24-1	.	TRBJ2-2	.	CATRGTGPGELFF	TGTGCCACCAGGGGGACTGGTCCCGGGGAGCTGTTTTTT
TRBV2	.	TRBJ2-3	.	CASSGGGYSTDTQYF	TGTGCCAGCAGTGGAGGGGGGTATAGCACAGATACGCAGTATTTT
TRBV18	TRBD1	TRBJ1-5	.	CASSLQTGANQPQHF	TGTGCCAGCTCACTACAGACAGGGGCCAATCAGCCCCAGCATTTT
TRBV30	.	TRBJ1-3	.	CAWSVNVGGNTIYF	TGTGCCTGGAGTGTAAATGTTGGTGGAAACACCATATATTTT
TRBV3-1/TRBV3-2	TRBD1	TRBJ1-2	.	CASSRTGTKSDYGYTF	TGTGCCAGCAGCAGGACAGGAACCAAGAGTGACTATGGCTACACCTTC
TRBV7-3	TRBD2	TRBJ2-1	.	CASSPLAGAVDEQFF	TGTGCCAGCAGCCCTCTAGCGGGGGCGGTAGATGAGCAGTTCTTC
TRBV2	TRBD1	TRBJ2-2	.	CASTKTGGEAGELFF	TGTGCCAGCACCAAGACAGGGGGCGAAGCCGGGGAGCTGTTTTTT
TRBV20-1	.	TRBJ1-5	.	CSASRGRRNQPQHF	TGCAGTGCTAGTAGGGGACGGAGGAATCAGCCCCAGCATTTT
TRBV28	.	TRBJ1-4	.	CASRFSGVAEKLFF	TGTGCCAGCAGATTCTCGGGGGTAGCGGAAAAACTGTTTTTT